Listed below are T cell receptor beta chains from one sample, sequenced in a study of vaccination and CD4 T cells after COVID-19. TCRdb reprocessed the PCR reads with MiXCR, giving one entry per CDR3 protein. The sample holds around 26,000 distinct CDR3 sequences; 67% are singletons and the top ten take roughly 16%. These TCRs' antigens remain unknown. The sample consisted of CD4+ T cells from blood, cultured in vitro, taken after SARS-CoV-2 vaccination. The receptor source for this set is a human donor who received a COVID-19 vaccine. The CDR3 runs from the conserved cysteine through the conserved F or W. D genes are given only for firm matches. Part of the rows lack a size; the others show once, few, many or a class for expanded clones.

V	D	J	size	DNA	CDR3
TRBV2	TRBD2	TRBJ2-5	.	TGTGCCAGCAGCCGTCTAAGAGGACTAGCGGGGGGGTCGGAGACCCAGTACTTC	CASSRLRGLAGGSETQYF
TRBV24-1	.	TRBJ1-2	.	TGTGCCACCAGTGACTCCGACTACTATGGCTACACCTTC	CATSDSDYYGYTF
TRBV20-1	TRBD1	TRBJ1-2	.	TGCAGTGCTAGAGACCCCGGACAGGGTAACTATGGCTACACCTTC	CSARDPGQGNYGYTF
TRBV29-1	TRBD1	TRBJ1-2	.	TGCAGCGTTGTTAGGGACAGGGATAACTATGGCTACACCTTC	CSVVRDRDNYGYTF
TRBV24-1	.	TRBJ1-2	few	TGTGCCACCAGTGATTTCGCCAGGGGTGGTGGCTACACCTTC	CATSDFARGGGYTF
TRBV24-1	.	TRBJ1-2	.	TGTGCCACCAGTGTCGGGGATGGCTACACCTTC	CATSVGDGYTF
TRBV10-1	.	TRBJ1-3	.	TGCGCCAGCAGTGACAGGGCGAGCTCTGGAAACACCATATATTTT	CASSDRASSGNTIYF
TRBV7-9	.	TRBJ2-5	once	TGTGCCAGCAGCCCTCGGGGGGCGGGGTTGCAAGAGACCCAGTACTTC	CASSPRGAGLQETQYF
TRBV29-1	.	TRBJ1-2	.	TGCAGCGTTGATCCGGGCCATGGCTACACCTTC	CSVDPGHGYTF
TRBV20-1	TRBD1	TRBJ1-2	.	TGCAGTGCAAATCTACAGGGGAAAGTTGGCTACACCTTC	CSANLQGKVGYTF
TRBV7-3	TRBD1	TRBJ1-2	.	TGTGCCAGCAGCCCTGTCGGGGGAAGGACAGGGGGTTATGGCTACACCTTC	CASSPVGGRTGGYGYTF
TRBV27	TRBD1	TRBJ2-5	once	TGTGCCAGTAGCAACAGGGGGCAAGAGACCCAGTACTTC	CASSNRGQETQYF
TRBV2	.	TRBJ1-5	.	TGTGCCAGCAGTTGGGGAAATCAGCCCCAGCATTTT	CASSWGNQPQHF
TRBV6-2/TRBV6-3	TRBD2	TRBJ2-1	.	TGTGCCAGCAGTTACTCATCGTTCATGGGACTAGGGGCCAATGAGCAGTTCTTC	CASSYSSFMGLGANEQFF
TRBV27	TRBD1	TRBJ2-7	.	TGTGCCACCCAGGGGACAGGGGTTAGGGAGCAGTACTTC	CATQGTGVREQYF
TRBV11-3	.	TRBJ2-7	.	TGTGCCAGCAGCACGACAGGACAATACAGCGAGCAGTGCTTC	CASSTTGQYSEQCF
TRBV7-9	.	TRBJ2-2	.	TGTGCCAGCAGCTTAGAGGCCGGGGAGCTGTTTTTT	CASSLEAGELFF
TRBV6-7	.	TRBJ1-5	.	TGTGCCAGCAGTTACAAAAACCGGACCGGTACTTATCAGCCCCAGCATTTT	CASSYKNRTGTYQPQHF
TRBV11-2	.	TRBJ1-1	.	TGTGCCAGCAGCCCTCACATGAACACTGAAGCTTTCTTT	CASSPHMNTEAFF
TRBV5-1	TRBD1	TRBJ1-3	once	TGCGCCAGCAGCTTCAACGTACAGGGGGGGAGAGGGGCAAGCTCTGGAAACACCATATATTTT	CASSFNVQGGRGASSGNTIYF
TRBV27	TRBD2	TRBJ2-3	.	TGTGCCAGCAGTTTTGGACTAGCGGGCACAGATACGCAGTATTTT	CASSFGLAGTDTQYF
TRBV7-9	.	TRBJ1-2	.	TGTGCCAGCGCGGATGGCTACACCTTC	CASADGYTF
TRBV20-1	.	TRBJ1-2	.	TGCAGTGCTAGATTTCGACCCTATGGCTACACCTTC	CSARFRPYGYTF
TRBV19	.	TRBJ2-3	.	TGTGCCAGTAGTAGCCCACAGGGAGGGCCCACAGATACGCAGTATTTT	CASSSPQGGPTDTQYF
TRBV20-1	TRBD1	TRBJ2-7	.	TGCAGTGCTACCCCCGGGACAGGCGAGTCCGAGCAGTACTTC	CSATPGTGESEQYF
TRBV7-3	.	TRBJ1-2	.	TGTGCCAGCAGCTTAAGTAGGGTGGGCTACACCTTC	CASSLSRVGYTF
TRBV10-3	.	TRBJ1-3	few	TGTGCCATCAGTGAGGAGGCCCCCGGATCTGGAAACACCATATATTTT	CAISEEAPGSGNTIYF
TRBV5-1	TRBD1	TRBJ2-7	.	TGCGCCAGCAGCGTGGACAGGGGAGATGTAGACCTCCTACCCTACGAGCAGTACTTC	CASSVDRGDVDLLPYEQYF
TRBV19	.	TRBJ2-2	.	TGTGCCAGTAATTGGCCGGGCGGCACCGGGGAGCTGTTTTTT	CASNWPGGTGELFF
TRBV2	.	TRBJ1-6	.	TGTGCCAGCAGTCGGGACAAAAACTATAATTCACCCCTCCACTTT	CASSRDKNYNSPLHF
TRBV2	.	TRBJ1-5	.	TGTGCCAGCAGTAAGAACAGGGTTAGAAGCAATCAGCCCCAGCATTTT	CASSKNRVRSNQPQHF
TRBV12-3/TRBV12-4	TRBD1	TRBJ1-5	.	TGTGCCAGCAGTGACGGACAGGGAAATCAGCCCCAGCATTTT	CASSDGQGNQPQHF
TRBV24-1	.	TRBJ1-2	few	TGTGCCACCAGTGATCCCCTATCCCCTCAGCCCGGCTACACCTTC	CATSDPLSPQPGYTF
TRBV24-1	TRBD2	TRBJ2-3	.	TGTGCCACCAGTGTGGCTAGCGGGGCAGATACGCAGTATTTT	CATSVASGADTQYF
TRBV29-1	.	TRBJ1-1	.	TGCAGCGGGGTCATAGGGGTCGGTACTGAAGCTTTCTTT	CSGVIGVGTEAFF
TRBV4-1	.	TRBJ1-1	few	TGCGCCAGCAGAGGCGCGACACCTAGACTGAACACTGAAGCTTTCTTT	CASRGATPRLNTEAFF
TRBV12-3/TRBV12-4	.	TRBJ1-3	.	TGTGCCAGCAGGGTGGAAGGAAACACCATATATTTT	CASRVEGNTIYF
TRBV5-4	.	TRBJ1-2	.	TGTGCCAGCAGCCTAGATCGGGCAAGAGCTAACTATGGCTACACCTTC	CASSLDRARANYGYTF
TRBV27	TRBD1	TRBJ2-2	few	TGTGCCAGCAGTGTACAGGGGACCGCGAACACCGGGGAGCTGTTTTTT	CASSVQGTANTGELFF
TRBV6-1	.	TRBJ2-5	few	TGTGCCAGCAGCCCAATCAGGGAGTTAGTCTCAGAGACCCAGTACTTC	CASSPIRELVSETQYF
TRBV7-9	.	TRBJ2-7	.	TGTGCCAGCAGCTTATCAGACTCCCCTCACGAGCAGTACTTC	CASSLSDSPHEQYF
TRBV9	.	TRBJ1-1	.	TGTGCCAGCAGCGTAGACGTCGGGGTGAACACTGAAGCTTTCTTT	CASSVDVGVNTEAFF
TRBV19	TRBD2	TRBJ2-1	.	TGTGCCAGTAGTCTTGGGACTAGCGGGGGCCTTTCCTACAATGAGCAGTTCTTC	CASSLGTSGGLSYNEQFF
TRBV24-1	TRBD1	TRBJ2-5	.	TGTGCCACCAGTGTAGGGGGCGGGGAGACCCAGTACTTC	CATSVGGGETQYF
TRBV6-1	.	TRBJ1-4	.	TGTGCCAGCAGTGAGTGGCTTAATGAAAAACTGTTTTTT	CASSEWLNEKLFF
TRBV28	.	TRBJ2-3	.	TGTGCCAGCAGTCGCCGACAGGGGAGGGCGGATACGCAGTATTTT	CASSRRQGRADTQYF
TRBV4-2	.	TRBJ2-4	large	TGTGCCAGCAGGCAGGGGGGAGCCAAAAACATTCAGTACTTC	CASRQGGAKNIQYF
TRBV24-1	TRBD2	TRBJ2-5	.	TGTGCCACCAGTGATTTGATCGGGGGGATACAAGAGACCCAGTACTTC	CATSDLIGGIQETQYF
TRBV7-9	TRBD1	TRBJ1-1	once	TGTGCCAGCAGCTTAGTTTCAGGGGGGGTGAACACTGAAGCTTTCTTT	CASSLVSGGVNTEAFF
TRBV2	.	TRBJ2-5	few	TGTGCCAGCATCCTCGACAAGCTCCGCCAAGAGACCCAGTACTTC	CASILDKLRQETQYF
TRBV6-1	TRBD2	TRBJ2-6	once	TGTGCCAGCAGGCTACAGGGACTAGCGGGGGCCAACGTCCTGACTTTC	CASRLQGLAGANVLTF
TRBV7-2	.	TRBJ2-7	.	TGTGCCAGCAGCTTAGCGGGGGGGCTTTACGAGCAGTACTTC	CASSLAGGLYEQYF
TRBV2	TRBD1	TRBJ2-3	once	TGTGCCAGCAAAAGGGGGCTTGGGACAGGGGGCTCGGGTACGCAGTATTTT	CASKRGLGTGGSGTQYF
TRBV2	TRBD1	TRBJ1-1	.	TGTGCCAGCAGCGAGCTTATACGCCAGGGGGGCGAAGCTTTCTTT	CASSELIRQGGEAFF
TRBV2	.	TRBJ2-3	.	TGTGCCAGCAGTGAACCCGAAAAGGGGAGAGATACGCAGTATTTT	CASSEPEKGRDTQYF